The present TCR beta chain was sequenced within a study of blood T cell repertoires in COVID-19. As for the study in general: T cells, B-cell-depleted T cells, or PBMCs supplied cDNA or gDNA.

This clone was seen a few times. Using immunoSEQ multiplex PCR, the repertoire was profiled, and TCRdb retains in-frame clones only, with some absent. Among 55,000 to 75,000 clones, about 81% were seen once, and the ten largest hold 9.2%. Germline V lookup: CDR1 GTSNPN, CDR2 SVGIG (reference sequence). This CDR3 is 11 amino acids long. Germline trimming cut 5 bases from V and 7 bases from J; bases unmatched to any gene: 2. The sample was peripheral blood. The receptor was isolated from a human donor in a cohort sampled during active COVID-19. V gene TRBV30 combines with J gene TRBJ2-1; TRBD2 agrees at 7 bases. The CDR3 bases are TGTGCCTGGGGGAGGGCTAATGAGCAGTTCTTC. This codes for CAWGRANEQFF. Full variable domain (missing parts from reference TRBV30 and TRBJ2-1): SQTIHQWPATLVQPVGSPLSLECTVEGTSNPNLYWYRQAAGRGLQLLFYSVGIGQISSEVPQNLSASRPQDRQFILSSKKLLLSDSGFYLCAWGRANEQFFGPGTRLTVL.